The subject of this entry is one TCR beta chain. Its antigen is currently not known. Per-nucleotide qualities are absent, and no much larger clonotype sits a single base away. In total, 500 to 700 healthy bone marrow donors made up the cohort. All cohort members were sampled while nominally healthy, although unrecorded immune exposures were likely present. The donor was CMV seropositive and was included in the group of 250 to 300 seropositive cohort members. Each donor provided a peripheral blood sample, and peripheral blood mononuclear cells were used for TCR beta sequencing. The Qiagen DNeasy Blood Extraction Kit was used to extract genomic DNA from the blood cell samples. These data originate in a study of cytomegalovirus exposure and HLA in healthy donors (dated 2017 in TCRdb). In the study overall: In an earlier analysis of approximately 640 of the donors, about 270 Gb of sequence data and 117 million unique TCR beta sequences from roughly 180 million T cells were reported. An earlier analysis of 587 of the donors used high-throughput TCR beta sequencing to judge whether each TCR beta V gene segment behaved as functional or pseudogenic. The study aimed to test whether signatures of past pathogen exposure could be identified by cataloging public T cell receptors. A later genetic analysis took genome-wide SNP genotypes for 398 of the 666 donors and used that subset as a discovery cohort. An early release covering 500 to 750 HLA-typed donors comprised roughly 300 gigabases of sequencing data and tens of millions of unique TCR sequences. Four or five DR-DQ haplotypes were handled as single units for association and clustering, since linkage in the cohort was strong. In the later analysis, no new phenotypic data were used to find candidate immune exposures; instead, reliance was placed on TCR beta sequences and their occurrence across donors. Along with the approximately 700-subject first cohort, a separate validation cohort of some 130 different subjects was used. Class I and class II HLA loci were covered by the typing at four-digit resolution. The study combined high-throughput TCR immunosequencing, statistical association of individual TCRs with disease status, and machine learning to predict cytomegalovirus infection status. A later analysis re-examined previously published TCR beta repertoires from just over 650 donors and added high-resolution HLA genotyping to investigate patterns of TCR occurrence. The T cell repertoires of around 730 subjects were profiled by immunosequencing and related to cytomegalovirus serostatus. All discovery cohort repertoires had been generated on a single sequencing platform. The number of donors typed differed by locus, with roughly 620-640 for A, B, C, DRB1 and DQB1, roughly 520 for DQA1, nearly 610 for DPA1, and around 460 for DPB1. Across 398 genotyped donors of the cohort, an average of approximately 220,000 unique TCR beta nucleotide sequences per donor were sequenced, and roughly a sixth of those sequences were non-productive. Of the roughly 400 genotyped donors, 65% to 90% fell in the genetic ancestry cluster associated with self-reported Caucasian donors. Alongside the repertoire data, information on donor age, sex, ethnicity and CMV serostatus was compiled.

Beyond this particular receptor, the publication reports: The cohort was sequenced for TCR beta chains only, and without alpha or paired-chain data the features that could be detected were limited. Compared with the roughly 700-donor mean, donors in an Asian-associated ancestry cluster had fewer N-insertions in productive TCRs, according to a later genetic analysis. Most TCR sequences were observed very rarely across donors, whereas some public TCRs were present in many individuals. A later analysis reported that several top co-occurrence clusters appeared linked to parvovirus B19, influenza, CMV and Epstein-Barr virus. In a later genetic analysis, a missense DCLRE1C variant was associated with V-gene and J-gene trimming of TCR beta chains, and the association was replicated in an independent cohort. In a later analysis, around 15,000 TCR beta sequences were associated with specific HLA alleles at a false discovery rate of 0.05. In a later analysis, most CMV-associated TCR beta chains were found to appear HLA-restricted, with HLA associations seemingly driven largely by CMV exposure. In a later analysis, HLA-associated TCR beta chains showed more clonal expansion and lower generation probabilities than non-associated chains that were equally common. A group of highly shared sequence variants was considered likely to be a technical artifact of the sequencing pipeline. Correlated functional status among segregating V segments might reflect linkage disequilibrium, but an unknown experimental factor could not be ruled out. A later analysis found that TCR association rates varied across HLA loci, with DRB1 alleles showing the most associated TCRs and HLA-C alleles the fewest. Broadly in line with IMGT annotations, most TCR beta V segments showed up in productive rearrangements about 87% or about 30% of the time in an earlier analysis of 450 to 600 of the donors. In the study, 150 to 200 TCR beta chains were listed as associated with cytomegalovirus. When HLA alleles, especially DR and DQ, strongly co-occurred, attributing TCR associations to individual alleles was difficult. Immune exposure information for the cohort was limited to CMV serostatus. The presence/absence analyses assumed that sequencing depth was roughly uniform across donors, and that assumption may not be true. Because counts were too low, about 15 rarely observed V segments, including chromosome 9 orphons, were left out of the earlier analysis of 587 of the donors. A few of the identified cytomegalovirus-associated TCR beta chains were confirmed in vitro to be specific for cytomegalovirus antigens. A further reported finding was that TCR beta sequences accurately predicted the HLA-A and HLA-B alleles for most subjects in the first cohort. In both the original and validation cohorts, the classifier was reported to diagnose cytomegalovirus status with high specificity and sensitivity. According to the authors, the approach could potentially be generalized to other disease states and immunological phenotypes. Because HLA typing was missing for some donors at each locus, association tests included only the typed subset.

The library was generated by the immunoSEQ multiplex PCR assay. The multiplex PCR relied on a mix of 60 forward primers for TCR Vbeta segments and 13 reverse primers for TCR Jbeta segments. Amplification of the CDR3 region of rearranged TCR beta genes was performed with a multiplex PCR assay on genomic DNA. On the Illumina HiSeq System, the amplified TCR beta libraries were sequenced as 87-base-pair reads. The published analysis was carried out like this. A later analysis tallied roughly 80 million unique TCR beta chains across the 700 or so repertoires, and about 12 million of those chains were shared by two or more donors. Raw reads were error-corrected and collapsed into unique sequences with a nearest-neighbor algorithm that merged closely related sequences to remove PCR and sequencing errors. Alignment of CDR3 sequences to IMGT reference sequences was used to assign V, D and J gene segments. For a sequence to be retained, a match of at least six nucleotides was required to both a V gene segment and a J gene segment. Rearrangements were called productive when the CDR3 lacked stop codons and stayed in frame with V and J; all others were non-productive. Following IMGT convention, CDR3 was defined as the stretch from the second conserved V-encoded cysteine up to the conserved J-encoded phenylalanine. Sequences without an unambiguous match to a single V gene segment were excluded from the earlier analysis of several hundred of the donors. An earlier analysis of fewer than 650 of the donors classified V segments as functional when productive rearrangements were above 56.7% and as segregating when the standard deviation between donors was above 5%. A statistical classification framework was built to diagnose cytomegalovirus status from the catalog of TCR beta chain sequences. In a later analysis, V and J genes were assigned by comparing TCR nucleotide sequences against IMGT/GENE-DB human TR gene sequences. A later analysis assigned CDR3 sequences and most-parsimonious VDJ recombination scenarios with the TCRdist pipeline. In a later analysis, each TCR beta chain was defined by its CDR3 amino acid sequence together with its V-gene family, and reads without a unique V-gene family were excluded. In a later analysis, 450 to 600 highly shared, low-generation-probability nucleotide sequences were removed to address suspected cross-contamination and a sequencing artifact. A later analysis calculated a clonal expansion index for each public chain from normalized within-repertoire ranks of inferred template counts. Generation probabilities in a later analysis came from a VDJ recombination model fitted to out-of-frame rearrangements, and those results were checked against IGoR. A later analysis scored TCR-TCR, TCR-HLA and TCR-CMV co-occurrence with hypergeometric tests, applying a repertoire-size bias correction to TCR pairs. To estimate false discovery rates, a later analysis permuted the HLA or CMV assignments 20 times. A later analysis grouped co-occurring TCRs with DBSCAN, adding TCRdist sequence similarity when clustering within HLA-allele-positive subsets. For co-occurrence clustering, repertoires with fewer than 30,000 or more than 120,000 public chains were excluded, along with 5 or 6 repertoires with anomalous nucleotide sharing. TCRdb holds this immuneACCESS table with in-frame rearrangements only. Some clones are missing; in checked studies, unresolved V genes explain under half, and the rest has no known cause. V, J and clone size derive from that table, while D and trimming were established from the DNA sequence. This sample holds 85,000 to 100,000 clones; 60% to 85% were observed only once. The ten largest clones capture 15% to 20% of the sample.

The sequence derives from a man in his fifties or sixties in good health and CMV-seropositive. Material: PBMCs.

The base sequence is TGTGCCAGCAGAGGGCGGGGGACTGAGACCCAGTACTTC. This translates into CASRGRGTETQYF. The V and J segments used are TRBV28 and TRBJ2-5, with 7 bases in between that match TRBD2. The CDR3 contains 13 residues, cysteine and phenylalanine counted. The DNA shown is the 39-base CDR3, in frame from base 1. From V the trimming removes 6 bases and from J it removes 5 bases, while the gene matches leave 6 bases of the junction unaccounted for. Sequences MDHEN (CDR1) and SYDVKM (CDR2) are obtained from the germline V gene.